This T cell receptor beta chain appears in the sequencing data of a study of T cell repertoires in cytomegalovirus infection. This clonotype was detected only a few times. The V end was cut by 0 bases, the J end by 8 bases, with 11 bases between. Germline CDR1 is LGHNA and CDR2 is YSLEER. This CDR3 region has 14 residues. MiXCR, applied by TCRdb to the reads, yields one record per CDR3 protein. The sample yields 150,000 or so distinct CDR3 sequences, 17% seen once. J is TRBJ2-1 and V is TRBV4-3; a weak D match, TRBD2 (6 bases). The receptor was derived from a human donor in good health (CMV status not recorded). Some clones in this sample may be carry-over from other donors' samples. Input material: CD8+ T cells from PBMCs. Here the CDR3 reads CASSQETGADEQFF. The CDR3 nucleotides are TGCGCCAGCAGCCAAGAAACGGGAGCCGATGAGCAGTTCTTC.